Listed below are T cell receptor beta chains from one sample, sequenced in a study of T cells in localized non-small cell lung cancer. Only in-frame clones appear in the TCRdb table, and some are missing; sequencing was by immunoSEQ multiplex PCR. The profile shows 130,000 or so clones, roughly 90% of them singletons. This specimen consisted of peripheral blood, obtained before any cancer treatment. These receptors were taken from a female donor older than 55 with stage I lung adenocarcinoma. The CDR3 runs from the conserved cysteine through the conserved F or W. D genes are given only for firm matches. Only some rows state a clone size, as once, few, many or a class for expanded clones.

TRBJ1-4 - - TRBV7-6 TGTGCCAGCAGCTTACAGGGTCTAGGTGAAAAACTGTTTTTT CASSLQGLGEKLFF
TRBJ1-2 - - TRBV28 TGTGCCAGCAGTCTGGCCCCGGGGGAATATGGCTACACCTTC CASSLAPGEYGYTF
TRBJ2-5 - - TRBV5-1 TGCGCCAGCAGCAACCAAGAGACCCAGTACTTC CASSNQETQYF
TRBJ1-4 - - TRBV2 TGTGCCAGCAGTGAACTAGGGGGAACTAATGAAAAACTGTTTTTT CASSELGGTNEKLFF
TRBJ2-7 - - TRBV27 TGTGCCAGCAGTTTAAGTCAGCAGGGGAAGAAGCCCTACGAGCAGTACTTC CASSLSQQGKKPYEQYF
TRBJ2-5 - - TRBV5-6 TGTGCCAGCAGTACTCAGGGGATGGAGACCCAGTACTTC CASSTQGMETQYF
TRBJ1-3 - - TRBV7-2 TGTGCCAGCAGCTTAGACTTACGGGGCACTGGAAACACCATATATTTT CASSLDLRGTGNTIYF
TRBJ2-7 - - TRBV19 TGTGCCAGTAGTAGGAATACGTACGAGCAGTACTTC CASSRNTYEQYF
TRBJ1-2 TRBD1 - TRBV5-1 TGCGCCAGCAGCTTGAGTTGGGGACAGGGGGCGCAGGGCTACACCTTC CASSLSWGQGAQGYTF
TRBJ2-6 - - TRBV21-1 TGTGCCAGCCATATTGCCCGGGACCAAAATTTTCCGGGATCCTCTGGGGCCAACGTCCTGACTTTC CASHIARDQNFPGSSGANVLTF
TRBJ1-1 - - TRBV10-3 TGTGCCATCAGTGAGTCGGGAGGGATCTTTGACACTGAAGCTTTCTTT CAISESGGIFDTEAFF
TRBJ2-1 - once TRBV4-2 TGTGCCAGCAGCCCTATCAGGCCGGGGAGTGAGCAGTTCTTC CASSPIRPGSEQFF
TRBJ1-1 - - TRBV7-9 TGTGCCAGCAGCCCCTCCCCCGTTTCTGAAGCTTTCTTT CASSPSPVSEAFF
TRBJ2-2 TRBD1 once TRBV19 TGTGCCAGTACCCGGACAGGGGGAATGGGCACCGGGGAGCTGTTTTTT CASTRTGGMGTGELFF
TRBJ2-4 - - TRBV4-1 TGCGCCAGCAGCCAAGGGCCCGGGAACCTAGCCAAAAACATTCAGTACTTC CASSQGPGNLAKNIQYF
TRBJ2-1 TRBD1 - TRBV2 TGTGCCAGCACAGACAGGGGGCCCTACAATGAGCAGTTCTTC CASTDRGPYNEQFF
TRBJ2-1 TRBD2 - TRBV10-1 TGCGCCACCCCCCTAGCGGGTCCGTACAATGAGCAGTTCTTC CATPLAGPYNEQFF
TRBJ2-7 TRBD1 - TRBV6-6 TGTGCCAGCAGTTACACAGGGGACGAGCAGTACTTC CASSYTGDEQYF
TRBJ2-2 TRBD2 - TRBV4-1 TGCGCCAGCAGCCAAGTTTTAGGGAGGGCCGAGCCTGACACCGGGGAGCTGTTTTTT CASSQVLGRAEPDTGELFF
TRBJ2-1 - - TRBV28 TGTGCCAGCAGCGACGAGAAGGGAGCTTCCTACAATGAGCAGTTCTTC CASSDEKGASYNEQFF
TRBJ1-1 - once TRBV10-2 TGCGCCAGCAGTTTACAGGGAGGGAACACTGAAGCTTTCTTT CASSLQGGNTEAFF
TRBJ2-1 TRBD2 - TRBV2 TGTGCCAGCAGTGGTACCGGGGGGGGGAATGAGCAGTTCTTC CASSGTGGGNEQFF
TRBJ1-1 - few TRBV7-9 TGTGCCAGCAGACTAGGGGGGAACACTGAAGCTTTCTTT CASRLGGNTEAFF
TRBJ2-7 - - TRBV2 TGTGCCAGCATCCCCCGGCAGGGGACCTACGAGCAGTACTTC CASIPRQGTYEQYF
TRBJ2-5 - - TRBV11-2 TGTGCCAGCAGCTTAAGAGACGGAAAGACCCAGTACTTC CASSLRDGKTQYF
TRBJ2-6 - - TRBV27 TGTGCCAGCAGTTTTCGCGGTGGTACTGGGGCCAACGTCCTGACTTTC CASSFRGGTGANVLTF
TRBJ1-4 - once TRBV29-1 TGCAGCGGTGGGTTAGTGGGGGAAAAACTGTTTTTT CSGGLVGEKLFF
TRBJ1-1 TRBD1 - TRBV5-4 TGTGCCAGCAGCTTCGACAGGGAGAACACTGAAGCTTTCTTT CASSFDRENTEAFF
TRBJ1-1 - - TRBV7-8 TGTGCCAGCAGCTTAACAATCTTGGGAGGGAGCACTGAAGCTTTCTTT CASSLTILGGSTEAFF
TRBJ1-5 TRBD1 once TRBV6-5 TGTGCCAGCAGTCCCGCGGACAGGGGGCATCAGCCCCAGCATTTT CASSPADRGHQPQHF
TRBJ1-1 - - TRBV6-5 TGTGCCAGCAGTTACGATCCAGGGGACACTGAAGCTTTCTTT CASSYDPGDTEAFF
TRBJ2-7 - - TRBV7-8 TGTGCCAGCAGCACCATCCCGACAATGAGGCAGGGTATATACGAGCAGTACTTC CASSTIPTMRQGIYEQYF
TRBJ2-1 TRBD2 once TRBV19 TGTGCCAGTATGAAACTAGCGGGAGATGTGTCCTACAATGAGCAGTTCTTC CASMKLAGDVSYNEQFF
TRBJ2-5 - - TRBV5-1 TGCGCCAGCAGCTTGGGGCGGGGTTTGAACCAAGAGACCCAGTACTTC CASSLGRGLNQETQYF
TRBJ1-4 - - TRBV27 TGTGCCAGCAGTTTAAGACAGCAGGTGGGGGGTGAAAAACTGTTTTTT CASSLRQQVGGEKLFF
TRBJ2-3 - - TRBV20-1 TGCAGTGGACTAACCACAGATACGCAGTATTTT CSGLTTDTQYF
TRBJ1-2 - - TRBV1 TGCACCAGCAGGAGGGACAGCTATGGCTACACTTTC CTSRRDSYGYTF
TRBJ2-4 TRBD1 - TRBV2 TGTGCCAGTTCAGGGGGTTCTAGGAACATTCAGTACTTC CASSGGSRNIQYF
TRBJ1-5 - - TRBV2 TGTGCCAGCAGTAACCAGGGTCCCCAGCATTTT CASSNQGPQHF